These 25 T cell receptor beta chains were all obtained from the same sample, sequenced in a study of control samples from healthy donors and cancer patients. The method was immunoSEQ multiplex PCR; TCRdb's version includes in-frame clones alone and lacks a portion of them. The sample has 55,000 to 80,000 clones; approximately 89% are singletons. The source material was PBMCs. The receptors originated from a man aged 60 to 69 with colorectal cancer.

V usage is TRBV6-5 and J usage is TRBJ1-5; TRBD1 aligns across 9 bases. Germline trimming cut 4 bases from V and 1 base from J; bases unmatched to any gene: 5. The CDR3 runs 16 residues. CDR1 MNHEY and CDR2 SVGAGI come from the germline V gene. The CDR3 sequence: CASSLSGTGSNQPQHF. DNA for the CDR3: TGTGCCAGCAGTTTATCCGGGACAGGGAGCAATCAGCCCCAGCATTTT.

V usage is TRBV19 and J usage is TRBJ2-5; 15 nucleotides match TRBD2. CDR1 is LNHDA and CDR2 is SQIVND in the germline V gene (reference sequence). Trimming took 4 bases from V and 6 from J; bases not matched to a gene: 3. This CDR3 has 15 residues. CDR3 bases: TGTGCCAGTAGTAGGACTAGCGGGGGGGATAAGACCCAGTACTTC. Translation: CASSRTSGGDKTQYF.

This sequence joins TRBV20-1 and TRBJ2-1, with a weak D call TRBD2 (7 bases). CDR1 DFQATT and CDR2 SNEGSKA come from the germline V gene (reference sequence). The CDR3 runs 14 residues. The germline V and J ends were trimmed by 3 bases and 5 bases, with 14 bases remaining between them. The CDR3 loop is CSASRGGRNNEQFF. The CDR3 DNA is TGCAGTGCTAGTAGGGGGGGCCGGAACAATGAGCAGTTCTTC.

The chain couples TRBV7-9 to TRBJ1-4; possibly TRBD1 for D (5 bases). Between the trimmed V and J ends, which lost 1 base and 7 bases, there was a span of 13 bases. CDR1 SEHNR and CDR2 FQNEAQ come from the germline V gene (reference sequence). CDR3 size: 15 residues. The CDR3 reads CASSLVAGQLEKLFF. The CDR3 DNA reads TGTGCCAGCAGCTTAGTGGCAGGGCAACTTGAAAAACTGTTTTTT.

The chain joins TRBV7-2 to TRBJ2-7; no firm D call. The CDR3 runs 14 residues. The V and J ends lost 5 bases and 0 bases respectively, with 11 bases between them. Germline CDR1 SGHTA, CDR2 FQGNSA. The CDR3: CASSLDTLSYEQYF. The CDR3, as DNA: TGTGCCAGCAGCCTCGACACGCTCTCCTACGAGCAGTACTTC.

The count of this clone is one. J is TRBJ2-2 and V is TRBV30; tentatively, D is TRBD1 (6 bases). V lost 2 bases and J 2 bases, leaving 12 bases between the germline ends. Germline lookup yields CDR1 GTSNPN and CDR2 SVGIG (reference sequence). The CDR3 covers 15 residues. This chain's CDR3 is CAWSNRDINTGELFF. The CDR3 DNA sequence: TGTGCCTGGAGTAACCGGGACATTAACACCGGGGAGCTGTTTTTT.

V usage is TRBV6-5 and J usage is TRBJ1-6; TRBD1 matches at 7 bases. V lost 4 bases to trimming and J lost 7 bases; unmatched junction nucleotides: 7. The CDR3 loop spans 15 amino acids. Germline-derived CDR1 and CDR2 are MNHEY and SVGAGI. CDR3 nucleotide sequence: TGTGCCAGCAGTTTGTCCGGGACAGTAAATTCACCCCTCCACTTT. Its protein product is CASSLSGTVNSPLHF.

This clone was seen just once. The chain employs TRBV5-1 and TRBJ2-7; 9 bases align to TRBD2. The ends lost 7 bases at V and 9 bases at J; junction bases unmatched: 17. The CDR3 spans 15 residues. The germline CDR1 and CDR2 sequences are SGHRS and YFSETQ. CDR3 DNA sequence: TGCGCCAGCCAGAAGACTCGCGGGGGGGCCGGCGGGCAGTACTTC. Amino acid sequence: CASQKTRGGAGGQYF.

The rearrangement uses TRBV5-4 and TRBJ2-5; the D gene could be TRBD1 or TRBD2 (5 bases each). Germline CDR1 SGHNT, CDR2 YYREEE (reference sequence). With 3 bases removed from V and 4 bases from J, the gap between germline ends came to 7 bases. The CDR3 is 12 amino acids. The CDR3, as DNA: TGTGCCAGCAGCTCGGGGACAGAGACCCAGTACTTC. Residues: CASSSGTETQYF.

The rearrangement uses TRBV2 and TRBJ1-5; D might be TRBD1 (5 bases). Trimming shortened V by 4 bases and J by 0 bases, and 13 bases separated the two germline ends. The CDR3 is 16 residues long. The V gene's germline CDR1 is SNHLY and CDR2 FYNNEI. CDR3 in amino acids: CASSGGAGRSNQPQHF. DNA for the CDR3: TGTGCCAGCAGTGGCGGGGCAGGCCGTAGCAATCAGCCCCAGCATTTT.

V gene TRBV28 combines with J gene TRBJ2-7; 10 nucleotides align to TRBD1. This CDR3 has 13 amino acids. The germline V gene has CDR1 MDHEN and CDR2 SYDVKM. J lost 4 bases, V lost 7 bases, and 4 bases had no gene match. CDR3 region: CASKDRGGYEQYF. CDR3 nucleotides: TGTGCCAGCAAGGACAGGGGGGGTTACGAGCAGTACTTC.

V usage is TRBV19 and J usage is TRBJ2-7; D might be TRBD2 (6 bases). Trimming took off 1 base at V and 3 bases at J, with 19 bases between the two ends. This CDR3 has 17 residues. CDR1 is LNHDA, CDR2 SQIVND, per germline (reference sequence). This CDR3 reads CASSIGRGGAGVYEQYF. The DNA of the CDR3 is TGTGCCAGTAGTATAGGAAGGGGCGGGGCTGGCGTCTACGAGCAGTACTTC.

This chain links TRBV3-1 (or the pseudogene TRBV3-2) with TRBJ2-7, with a possible D match to TRBD2 (6 bases). This CDR3 has 16 residues. Germline V CDR1 and CDR2: LGHDT, YNNKEL (reference sequence). V shed 4 bases and J shed 2 bases, with 18 bases lying between them. CDR3: CASSPGTLSLPYEQYF. Written as DNA, the CDR3 is TGTGCCAGCAGCCCTGGGACTCTCAGTCTACCCTACGAGCAGTACTTC.

This sequence joins TRBV6-6 and TRBJ2-4; perhaps TRBD2 as D (6 bases). V lost 5 bases to trimming and J lost 4 bases, with 15 bases between them. The CDR3 covers 15 residues. Germline V gene data show CDR1 as MNHNY and CDR2 as SVGAGI (reference sequence). The CDR3 protein is CASSTPRREKNIQYF. The CDR3 DNA is TGTGCCAGCAGTACACCACGGAGGGAGAAAAACATTCAGTACTTC.

The V call is TRBV9, the J call TRBJ2-3, with D hard to call. Trimming removed 3 bases at V and 3 bases at J, with 2 bases between. The CDR3 loop spans 11 amino acids. Germline V gene lookup returns CDR1 SGDLS and CDR2 YYNGEE. In nucleotides, the CDR3 is TGTGCCAGCAGCGCGACAGATACGCAGTATTTT. Encoded protein: CASSATDTQYF.

The rearrangement uses TRBV12-3 or TRBV12-4 and TRBJ1-2; tentatively, D is TRBD1 (6 bases). This CDR3 region has 13 residues. Trimming left V 6 bases short and J 4 bases short, with 12 bases between. The CDR3 region has the DNA TGTGCCAGCAGCCCAGGGGTCCGCTATGGCTACACCTTC. Encoded protein: CASSPGVRYGYTF.

V is TRBV9 and J is TRBJ2-7, with a tentative D call TRBD1 (7 bases). The germline CDR1 and CDR2 sequences are SGDLS and YYNGEE. Trimming took off 0 bases at V and 4 bases at J, with 17 bases between the two ends. This CDR3 spans 16 amino acids. DNA for the CDR3: TGTGCCAGCAGCGTAGGGTCAGGGGGGCTAGCTTACGAGCAGTACTTC. Translating gives CASSVGSGGLAYEQYF.

The chain combines TRBV7-9 with TRBJ2-3, with a tentative D call TRBD1 (5 bases). From germline, CDR1 is SEHNR and CDR2 FQNEAQ (reference sequence). Deletions cut 4 bases from V and 2 bases from J, with 10 bases between. This CDR3 has 14 amino acids. CDR3 in DNA: TGTGCCAGCAGCTGGGCAGGGAACACAGATACGCAGTATTTT. Its translation is CASSWAGNTDTQYF. The full variable domain, in which reference TRBV7-9 and TRBJ2-3 provide the parts outside the CDR3, is DTGVSQNPRHKITKRGQNVTFRCDPISEHNRLYWYRQTLGQGPEFLTYFQNEAQLEKSRLLSDRFSAERPKGSFSTLEIQRTEQGDSAMYLCASSWAGNTDTQYFGPGTRLTVL.

The CDR3 is CASRNTGNEQYF. The CDR3 DNA follows: TGTGCCAGCAGGAATACAGGGAACGAGCAGTACTTC. The chain is built from TRBV28 and TRBJ2-7, with TRBD1 as a possible D gene (6 bases). V shed 6 bases and J shed 5 bases, with 11 bases lying between them. The germline V gene encodes CDR1 MDHEN and CDR2 SYDVKM. This CDR3 has 12 amino acids. Looking up the rest from reference TRBV28 and TRBJ2-7 gives the full variable domain: DVKVTQSSRYLVKRTGEKVFLECVQDMDHENMFWYRQDPGLGLRLIYFSYDVKMKEKGDIPEGYSVSREKKERFSLILESASTNQTSMYLCASRNTGNEQYFGPGTRLTVT.

The J gene is TRBJ2-1, the V gene TRBV14, with 7 bases fitting TRBD1. The CDR3 extends over 14 amino acids. Germline V CDR1 and CDR2: SGHDN, FVKESK. J lost 7 bases, V lost 4 bases, and 7 bases had no gene match. The CDR3 region is CASSPGQVWNEQFF. CDR3 DNA: TGTGCCAGCAGCCCAGGACAGGTCTGGAATGAGCAGTTCTTC.

The rearrangement links TRBV5-1 to TRBJ2-5; 9 nucleotides agree with TRBD1. The CDR3 consists of 15 residues. J was trimmed by 2 bases and V by 9 bases; bases with no gene match: 11. Germline V CDR1 and CDR2: SGHRS, YFSETQ. The CDR3 is CATARDRVGQETQYF. The CDR3 nucleotides are TGCGCCACCGCCAGGGACAGGGTTGGGCAAGAGACCCAGTACTTC.

J is TRBJ1-4 and V is TRBV30; D remains unclear. Germline CDR1 GTSNPN, CDR2 SVGIG (reference sequence). V was cut by 5 bases and J by 15 bases, with 25 bases left in between. The CDR3 sequence is 14 residues long. The CDR3 reads CAWGEAAQMRWVFF. CDR3 in DNA: TGTGCCTGGGGGGAGGCTGCCCAAATGAGGTGGGTGTTTTTT.

The chain links TRBV28 to TRBJ2-7; D is undetermined. Trimming took off 5 bases at V and 0 bases at J, with 17 bases between the two ends. CDR1 is MDHEN, CDR2 SYDVKM, per germline. This CDR3 has 16 residues. The CDR3 loop reads CASSGESFTTSYEQYF. CDR3 nucleotide sequence: TGTGCCAGCAGTGGGGAAAGTTTCACTACCTCCTACGAGCAGTACTTC.

The chain is built from TRBV15 and TRBJ1-4; the D is unclear. The length of the CDR3 is 15 residues. V was clipped by 3 bases and J by 0 bases, with 8 bases between them. CDR1 is LNHNV and CDR2 is YYDKDF in the germline V gene (reference sequence). The CDR3: CATSSQRATNEKLFF. The CDR3 DNA reads TGTGCCACCAGCAGCCAGCGAGCAACTAATGAAAAACTGTTTTTT.

This clone has a single count. This rearrangement joins TRBV6-2 or TRBV6-3 to TRBJ2-7, with D unresolved. Trimming removed 0 bases from V and 1 base from J, with 13 bases in between. There are 16 residues in the CDR3. Germline V gene lookup returns CDR1 MNHEY and CDR2 SVGEGT. CDR3 loop: CASSYSVHNPSYEQYF. CDR3 bases: TGTGCCAGCAGTTACTCCGTTCATAACCCATCCTACGAGCAGTACTTC.